The rows below give T cell receptor beta chains drawn from one sample of a study of a mutant IDH1 vaccine in newly diagnosed glioma. Which antigens these TCRs recognize remains unknown. Sequencing used immunoSEQ multiplex PCR; TCRdb keeps in-frame clones, though not all of them. The profile shows under 40,000 clones, roughly nine tenths of them singletons. The sample consisted of PBMCs, taken from a glioma patient whose treatment included an IDH1 peptide vaccine. These receptors were collected from a man aged 35 to 55 with glioma. CDR3s include the opening cysteine and the closing phenylalanine or tryptophan. A D gene is named only where the DNA matches it firmly. Rows may omit the clone size; those that give it use once, few, many or a size class.

>TRBV7-6|TRBJ1-3|-|-
CASSSGSGSTGNTIYF
TGTGCCAGCAGCTCCGGTTCAGGGAGTACTGGAAACACCATATATTTT
>TRBV19|TRBJ1-5|TRBD1|-
CASNPGTGRRQPQHF
TGTGCCAGTAATCCCGGGACAGGGCGTCGTCAGCCCCAGCATTTT
>TRBV7-8|TRBJ1-5|-|-
CASSPPGPGSGQPQHF
TGTGCCAGCAGCCCCCCAGGGCCAGGGTCTGGCCAGCCCCAGCATTTT
>TRBV5-1|TRBJ2-4|TRBD2|-
CASSLVGSGDLLAKNIQYF
TGCGCCAGCAGCTTGGTGGGTAGCGGGGATTTACTAGCCAAAAACATTCAGTACTTC
>TRBV6-4|TRBJ2-3|-|-
CASSWGELPLLYF
TGTGCCAGCAGTTGGGGGGAACTACCCCTCCTGTATTTT
>TRBV4-2|TRBJ1-5|-|-
CASSQADNRREPQHF
TGTGCCAGCAGCCAAGCAGACAACCGAAGGGAGCCCCAGCATTTT
>TRBV28|TRBJ2-5|-|-
CASRVGETQYF
TGTGCCAGCAGGGTAGGAGAGACCCAGTACTTC
>TRBV7-9|TRBJ2-3|TRBD1|-
CASSPPTGGGTDTQYF
TGTGCCAGCAGCCCCCCGACAGGGGGAGGCACAGATACGCAGTATTTT
>TRBV7-2|TRBJ1-3|-|once
CASSLAGRDSGNTIYF
TGTGCCAGCAGCTTAGCGGGACGGGACTCTGGAAACACCATATATTTT
>TRBV10-3|TRBJ2-1|-|-
CAISDGTGRGTNEQFF
TGTGCCATCAGTGACGGTACGGGACGCGGTACCAATGAGCAGTTCTTC